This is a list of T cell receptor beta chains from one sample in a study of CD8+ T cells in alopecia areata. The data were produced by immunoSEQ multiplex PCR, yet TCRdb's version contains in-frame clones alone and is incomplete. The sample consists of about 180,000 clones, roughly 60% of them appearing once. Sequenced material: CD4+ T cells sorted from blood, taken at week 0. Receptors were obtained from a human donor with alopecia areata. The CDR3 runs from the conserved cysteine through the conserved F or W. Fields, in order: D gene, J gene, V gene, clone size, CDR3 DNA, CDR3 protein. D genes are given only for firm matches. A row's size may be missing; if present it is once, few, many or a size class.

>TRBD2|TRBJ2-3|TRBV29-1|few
TGCAGCGTTGCGAGGACTAGCGGTGGCACAGATACGCAGTATTTT
CSVARTSGGTDTQYF
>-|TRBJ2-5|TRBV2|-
TGTGCCAGCAGGCGACAGGAGCAAGAGACCCAGTACTTC
CASRRQEQETQYF
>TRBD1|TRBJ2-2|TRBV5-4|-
TGTGCCAGCAGCAACCCGGGACAGGTCACCGGGGAGCTGTTTTTT
CASSNPGQVTGELFF
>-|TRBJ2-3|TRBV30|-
TGTGCCTGTGCTCAGGTTGGGCGCACAGATACGCAGTATTTT
CACAQVGRTDTQYF
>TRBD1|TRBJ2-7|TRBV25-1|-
TGTGCCAGCAGTAGACAGGGCCTATCCTACGAGCAGTACTTC
CASSRQGLSYEQYF
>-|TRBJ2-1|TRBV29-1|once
TGCAGCGTTGCTGTGACAGGTCCTAATGAGCAGTTCTTC
CSVAVTGPNEQFF
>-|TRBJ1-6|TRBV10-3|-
TGTGCCATCAGTGAGTCGAAGTGGACGCCGGGACGGGGGAAGGTTACTGATAATTCACCCCTCCACTTT
CAISESKWTPGRGKVTDNSPLHF
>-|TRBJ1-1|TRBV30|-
TGTGCCTGGAGGACGAACACTGAAGCTTTCTTT
CAWRTNTEAFF
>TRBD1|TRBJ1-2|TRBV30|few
TGTGCCTGGAGCCTTAGGACAGGGAAAGGCTACACCTTC
CAWSLRTGKGYTF
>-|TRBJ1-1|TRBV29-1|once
TGCAGCGTTGGGACAATGAACACTGAAGCTTTCTTT
CSVGTMNTEAFF
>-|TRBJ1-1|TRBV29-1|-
TGCAGCGTTGAGGTTTCGGGACACAAGAACACTGAAGCTTTCTTT
CSVEVSGHKNTEAFF
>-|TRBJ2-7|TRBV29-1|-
TGCAGCGTTGAAGGGAGCGTCACCTACGAGCAGTACTTC
CSVEGSVTYEQYF
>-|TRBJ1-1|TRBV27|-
TGTGCCAGCAGTGAACCGGGACGGCACGAAGCTTTCTTT
CASSEPGRHEAFF
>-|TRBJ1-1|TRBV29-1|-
TGCAGCGTTGGGGAGGCGGGGGTCGGGAACACTGAAGCTTTCTTT
CSVGEAGVGNTEAFF
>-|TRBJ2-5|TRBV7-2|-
TGTGCCAGCAGCCGGACACGGGTTCAAGAGACCCAGTACTTC
CASSRTRVQETQYF
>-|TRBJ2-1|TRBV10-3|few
TGTGCCATCAGTCAACAGGTGGTCAATGAGCAGTTCTTC
CAISQQVVNEQFF
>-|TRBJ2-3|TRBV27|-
TGTGCCAGCAGCCCTACAGAGCGTACAGATACGCAGTATTTT
CASSPTERTDTQYF
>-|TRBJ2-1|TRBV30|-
TGTGCCTGCAGCGGAGTCTCCTACAATGAGCAGTTCTTC
CACSGVSYNEQFF
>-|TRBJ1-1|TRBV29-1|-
TGCAGCGTTGTACCACAAATGAATGAAGCTTTCTTT
CSVVPQMNEAFF
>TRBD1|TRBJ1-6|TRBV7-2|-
TGTGCCACCTCGACAGGGACCTATAATTCACCCCTCCACTTT
CATSTGTYNSPLHF
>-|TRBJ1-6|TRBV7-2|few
TGTGCCAGCAGCCCAAGAGTGGGCAGGGTAAATTCACCCCTCCACTTT
CASSPRVGRVNSPLHF
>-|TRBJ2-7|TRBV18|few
TGTGCCAGCTCACCATCGGGTCCCTACGAGCAGTACTTC
CASSPSGPYEQYF
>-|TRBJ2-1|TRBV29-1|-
TGCAGCGTTGAAGGAAAGTGGACAGCAAGCTCCTACAATGAGCAGTTCTTC
CSVEGKWTASSYNEQFF
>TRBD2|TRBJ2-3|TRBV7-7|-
TGTGCCAGCAGCTTAGACGGGAGGGCAGATACGCAGTATTTT
CASSLDGRADTQYF
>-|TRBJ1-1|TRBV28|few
TGTGCCAGCAGCCAAGGGGGGACTGAAGCTTTCTTT
CASSQGGTEAFF
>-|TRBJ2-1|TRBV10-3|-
TGTGCCATCAGTGAGTCCCAATGGGTTCAGAATGAGCAGTTCTTC
CAISESQWVQNEQFF
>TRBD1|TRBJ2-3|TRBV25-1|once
TGTGCCAGCAGTGAATCCGGGACAGGGCGAGATACGCAGTATTTT
CASSESGTGRDTQYF
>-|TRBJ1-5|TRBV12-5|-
TGTGCTAGTGGTTTGAACAGCAATCAGCCCCAGCATTTT
CASGLNSNQPQHF
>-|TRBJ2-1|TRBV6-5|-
TGTGCCAGCAGTTACCTCGGTAGGGGGTTCTTC
CASSYLGRGFF
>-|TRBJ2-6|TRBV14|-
TGTGCCAGCAGCCAAGAATCGGTATGGCGAGGGGCCAACGTCCTGACTTTC
CASSQESVWRGANVLTF
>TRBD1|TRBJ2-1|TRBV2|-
TGTGCCAGCAGGGCCCAGACAGGGGTCTACAATGAGCAGTTCTTC
CASRAQTGVYNEQFF
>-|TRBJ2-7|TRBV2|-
TGTGCCAGCAGTCTTGCCCAAATGCACGAGCAGTACTTC
CASSLAQMHEQYF
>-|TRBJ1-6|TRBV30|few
TGTGCCTGGGCCCGGGACCTCCAGAATTCACCCCTCCACTTT
CAWARDLQNSPLHF
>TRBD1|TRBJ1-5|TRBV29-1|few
TGCAGCGCCGCGGGACAGGGGAATCAGCCCCAGCATTTT
CSAAGQGNQPQHF
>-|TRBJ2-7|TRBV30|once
TGTGCCTGGAGTGGTGGATACGTCTACGAGCAGTACTTC
CAWSGGYVYEQYF
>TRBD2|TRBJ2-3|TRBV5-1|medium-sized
TGCGCCAGCAGCTTGGGCGGACTAGCGACAGATACGCAGTATTTT
CASSLGGLATDTQYF
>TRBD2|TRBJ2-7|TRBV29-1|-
TGCAGCGTCCGGCGGGGGGTCGGGCCCGAGCAGTACTTC
CSVRRGVGPEQYF
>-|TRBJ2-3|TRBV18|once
TGTGCCAGCTCACCTCGACAGACAGATACGCAGTATTTT
CASSPRQTDTQYF
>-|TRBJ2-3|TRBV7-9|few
TGTGCCAGCAGCGCCAACAGGGGGGGAGGAGATACGCAGTATTTT
CASSANRGGGDTQYF
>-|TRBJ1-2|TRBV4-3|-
TGCGCCAGCAGCCAAGATATCCAGGATGGCTATGGCTACACCTTC
CASSQDIQDGYGYTF
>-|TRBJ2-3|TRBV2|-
TGTGCCAGCAGGGCATTAACAGATACGCAGTATTTT
CASRALTDTQYF
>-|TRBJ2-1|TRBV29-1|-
TGCAGCGTTGAACGGGGACACAATTACAATGAGCAGTTCTTC
CSVERGHNYNEQFF
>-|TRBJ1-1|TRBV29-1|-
TGCAGCGTTACTAACACTGAAGCTTTCTTT
CSVTNTEAFF
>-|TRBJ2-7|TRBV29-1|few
TGCAGCGCCGCTCTGGCGTACGACGAGCAGTACTTC
CSAALAYDEQYF
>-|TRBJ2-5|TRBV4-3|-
TGCGCCAGCAGCCAAGTCCGGATCCTCATAGGACGGAGACAAGAGACCCAGTACTTC
CASSQVRILIGRRQETQYF